One T cell receptor beta chain is described in this entry. Libraries were prepared by immunoSEQ multiplex PCR; TCRdb keeps only in-frame clonotypes and omits some of them. The sample shows about 150,000 clones, more than 65% of them seen only once. V lost 5 bases, J lost 1 base, and 5 bases stayed unmatched. Germline CDR1 SNHLY, CDR2 FYNNEI. The CDR3 loop spans 14 amino acids. This entry belongs to a study of blood T cell repertoires in COVID-19. Sequencing was performed on peripheral blood. This TCR was sampled from a man aged 55-75 years with acute or convalescent COVID-19. The rearrangement joins TRBV2 to TRBJ2-7; 7 nucleotides align to TRBD2. CDR3 in amino acids: CASSLAGGSYEQYF. The CDR3 DNA reads TGTGCCAGCAGTTTAGCGGGTGGATCCTACGAGCAGTACTTC.